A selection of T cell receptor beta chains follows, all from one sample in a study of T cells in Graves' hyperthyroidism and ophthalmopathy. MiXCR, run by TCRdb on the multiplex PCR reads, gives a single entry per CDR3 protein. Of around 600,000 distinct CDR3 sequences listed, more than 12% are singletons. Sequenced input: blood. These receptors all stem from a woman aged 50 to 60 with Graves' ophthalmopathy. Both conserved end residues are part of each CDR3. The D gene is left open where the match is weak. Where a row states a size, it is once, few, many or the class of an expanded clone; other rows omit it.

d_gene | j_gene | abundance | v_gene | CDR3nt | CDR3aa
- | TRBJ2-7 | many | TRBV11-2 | TGTGCCAGCAGCTCGGGACTGCCTTACGAGCAGTACTTC | CASSSGLPYEQYF
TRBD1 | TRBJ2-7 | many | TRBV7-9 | TGTGCCACGGCGGGACAGGGGGGATCGCGGGAGCCCAACGAGCAGTACTTC | CATAGQGGSREPNEQYF
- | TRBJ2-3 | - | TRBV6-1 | TGTGCCAGCAGTGAATTTCAGTATACGCAGTATTTT | CASSEFQYTQYF
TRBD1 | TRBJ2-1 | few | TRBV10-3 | TGTGCCATCAGTGGGATCGGACAGGAGAGCTCCTACAATGAGCAGTTCTTC | CAISGIGQESSYNEQFF
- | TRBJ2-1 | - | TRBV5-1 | TGCGCCACCGGGGTGGGCGAGGACAATGAGCAGTTCTTC | CATGVGEDNEQFF
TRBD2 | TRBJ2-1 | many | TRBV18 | TGTGCCAGCTCTAAACAAGGGACTAGCGGGGAAAATTACAATGAGCAGTTCTTC | CASSKQGTSGENYNEQFF
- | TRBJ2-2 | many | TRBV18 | TGTGCCAGCTCACCTTGGACGGATTACGGGGAGCTGTTTTTT | CASSPWTDYGELFF
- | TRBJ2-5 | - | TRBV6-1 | TGTGCCAGCATAACCTCCGGGACATCACAAGAGACCCAGTACTTC | CASITSGTSQETQYF
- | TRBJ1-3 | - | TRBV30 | TGTGCCTGGAGCACCGGCGCCCGGGGCACCATATATTTT | CAWSTGARGTIYF
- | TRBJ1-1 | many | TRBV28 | TGTGGCTCAATGTGGGGGTCTCGAACTGAAGCTTTCTTT | CGSMWGSRTEAFF
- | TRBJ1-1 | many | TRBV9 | TGTGCCAGCAGCGTAGACTCCGGGGGGTTCACTGAAGCTTTCTTT | CASSVDSGGFTEAFF
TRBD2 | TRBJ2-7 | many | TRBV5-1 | TGCGCCAGCAGCCGAACTAGCGGGGAAACTTACGAGCAGTACTTC | CASSRTSGETYEQYF
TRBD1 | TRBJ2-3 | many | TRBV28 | TGTGCCAGCAGTTCCTGGACAGGGTCAGATACGCAGTATTTT | CASSSWTGSDTQYF
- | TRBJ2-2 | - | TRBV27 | TGTGCCGGCAGTTCCCATTATGGGGGTGCGAACACCGGGGAGCTGTTTTTT | CAGSSHYGGANTGELFF
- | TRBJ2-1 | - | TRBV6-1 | TGTGCCAGCAGTCGTCTCAATGAGCAGTTCTTC | CASSRLNEQFF
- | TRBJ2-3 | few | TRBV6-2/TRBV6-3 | TGTGCCAGCAGTTACTCGATAGGACTCAGCACAGATACGCAGTATTTT | CASSYSIGLSTDTQYF
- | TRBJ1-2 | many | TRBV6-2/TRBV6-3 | TGTGCCAGCAGTTACTCGACAGTGGATGGCTACACCTTC | CASSYSTVDGYTF
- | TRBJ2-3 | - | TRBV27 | TGTGCCAGCAGTGGGCTTTCAGATACGCAGTATTTT | CASSGLSDTQYF
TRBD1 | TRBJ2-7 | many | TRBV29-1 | TGCAGCGTTTTTGCATACCGGGACAGGGAGTCCAGCGAGCAGTACTTC | CSVFAYRDRESSEQYF
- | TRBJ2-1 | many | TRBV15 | TGTGCCACCAGCATAAGCAGGAGCTCCTACAATGAGCAGTTCTTC | CATSISRSSYNEQFF
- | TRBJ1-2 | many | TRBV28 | TGTGCCAGCAATTCGGGAGGGTACGGCTACACCTTC | CASNSGGYGYTF
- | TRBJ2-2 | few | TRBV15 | TGTGCCACCAGGTTGGGTAGGAACACCGGGGAGCTGTTTTTT | CATRLGRNTGELFF
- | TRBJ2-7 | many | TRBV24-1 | TGTGCCACCAGCTTGGGGTACGAGCAGTACTTC | CATSLGYEQYF
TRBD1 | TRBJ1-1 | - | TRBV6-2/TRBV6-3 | TGTGCCAGCAGCCCAGGGGGGGCGATTGGGGCTTTCTTT | CASSPGGAIGAFF
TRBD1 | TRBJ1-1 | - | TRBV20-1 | TGCAGTGCTTATACAGGGGATCTCACTGAAGCTTTCTTT | CSAYTGDLTEAFF
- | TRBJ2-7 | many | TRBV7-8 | TGTGCCAGCAGCTTTACAGGGCTAACTAATGGGGAGCAGTACTTC | CASSFTGLTNGEQYF
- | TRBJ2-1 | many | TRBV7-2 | TGTGCCAGCAGCGGGCAGGGAGGTTACAATGAGCAGTTCTTC | CASSGQGGYNEQFF
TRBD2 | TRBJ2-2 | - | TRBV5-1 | TGTGCCAGCAGCGTAGTAATGGCGGGAGGGACAAGAGGGTCCGGGGAGCTGTTTTTT | CASSVVMAGGTRGSGELFF
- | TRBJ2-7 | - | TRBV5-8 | TGTGCCAGCAGCCTCCACGGCGAGCAGTACTTC | CASSLHGEQYF
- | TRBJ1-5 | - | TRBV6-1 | TGTGCCAGTTTGCCCAGGGGTAGCAATCAGCCCCAGCATTTT | CASLPRGSNQPQHF
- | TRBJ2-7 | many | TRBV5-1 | TGCGCCAGCAGCTTGGCCGGGGACGGCTACGAGCAGTACTTC | CASSLAGDGYEQYF
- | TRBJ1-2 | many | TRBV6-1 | TGTGCCAGCAGTTTCATAGGAGCTGGCTATGGCTACACCTTC | CASSFIGAGYGYTF
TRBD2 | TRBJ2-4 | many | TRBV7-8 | TGTGCCAGCAGCTTACCTTCTAGCGGGAGTAAGAACATTCAGTACTTC | CASSLPSSGSKNIQYF
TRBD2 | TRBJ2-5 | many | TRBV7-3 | TGTGCCAGCAGCCCAGCGGGAGGGCCTCAAGAGACCCAGTACTTC | CASSPAGGPQETQYF
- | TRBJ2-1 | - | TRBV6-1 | TGTGCCAGCAGTGACTACAGTTTAGGTGAGCAGTTCTTC | CASSDYSLGEQFF
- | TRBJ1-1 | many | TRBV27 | TGTGCCAGCAGTTTATGGAGGGGAGGAACTGAAGCTTTCTTT | CASSLWRGGTEAFF
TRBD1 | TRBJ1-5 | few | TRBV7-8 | TGTGCCAGCACCAGCAACAGGGGAGGTCAGCCCCAGCATTTT | CASTSNRGGQPQHF
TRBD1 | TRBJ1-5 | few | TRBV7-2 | TGTGCCAGCAGCCCGGAACAGGGGTATCAGCCCCAGCATTTT | CASSPEQGYQPQHF
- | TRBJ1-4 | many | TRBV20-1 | TGCAGTGCTAGGGGCCATCGGGAGGAAAAACTGTTTTTT | CSARGHREEKLFF
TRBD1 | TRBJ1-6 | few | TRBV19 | TGTGCCAGCAGAGAGACAGGGTATAATTCACCCCTCCACTTT | CASRETGYNSPLHF
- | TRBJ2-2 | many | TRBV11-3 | TGTGCCAGCAGCTTTGGGCGCCGGGAGCAATGGACCGGGGAGCTGTTTTTT | CASSFGRREQWTGELFF
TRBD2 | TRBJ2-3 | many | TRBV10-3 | TGTGCCACGGGACTAGCGGGGACCACAGATACGCAGTATTTT | CATGLAGTTDTQYF
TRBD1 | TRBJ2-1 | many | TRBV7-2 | TGTGCCAGCAGCTCCACTTACAGGGGGCTGTACAATGAGCAGTTCTTC | CASSSTYRGLYNEQFF
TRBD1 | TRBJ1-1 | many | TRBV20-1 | TGCAGTGCTAGAGAGGGACAGCATCTTGACACTGAAGCTTTCTTT | CSAREGQHLDTEAFF
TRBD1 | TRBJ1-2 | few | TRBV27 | TGTGCCAGCAGTCTACAGGGGGCGCAAGGATACGGCTACACCTTC | CASSLQGAQGYGYTF
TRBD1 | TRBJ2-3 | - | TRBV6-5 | TGTGCCAGCAGTTACTCTTTGGACAGGGATGTAGATACGCAGTATTTT | CASSYSLDRDVDTQYF
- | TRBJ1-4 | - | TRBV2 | TGTGCCAGCAGTCCCCCCGGGGATTGGGGAAAACTGTTTTTT | CASSPPGDWGKLFF
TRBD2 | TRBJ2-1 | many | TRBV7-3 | TGTGCCAGCAGCTTATACCTAGCGGGAGGTCTCCCGAATGAGCAGTTCTTC | CASSLYLAGGLPNEQFF